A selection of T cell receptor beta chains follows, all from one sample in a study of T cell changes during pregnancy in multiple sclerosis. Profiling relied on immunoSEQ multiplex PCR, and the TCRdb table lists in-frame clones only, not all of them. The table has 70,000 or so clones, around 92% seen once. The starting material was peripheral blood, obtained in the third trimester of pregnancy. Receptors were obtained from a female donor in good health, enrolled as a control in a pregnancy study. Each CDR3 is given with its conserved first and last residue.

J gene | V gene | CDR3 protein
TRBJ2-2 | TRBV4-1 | CASSISGTGELFF
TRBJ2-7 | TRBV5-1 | CASSLAPGFYEQYF
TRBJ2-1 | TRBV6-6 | CASSYSTGSYNEQFF
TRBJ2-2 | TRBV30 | CGLRRGAGELFF
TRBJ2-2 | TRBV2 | CASKEGTHHRTGELFF
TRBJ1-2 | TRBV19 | CAATRGLWYGYTF
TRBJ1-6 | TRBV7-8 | CASSPTTGINSPLHF
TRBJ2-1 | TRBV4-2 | CASSQVRLAERYNEQFF
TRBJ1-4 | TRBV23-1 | CASSQSRTGDEKLFF
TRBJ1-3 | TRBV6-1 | CASTTQANSGNTIYF
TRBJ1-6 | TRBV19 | CASSDSVKYNSPLHF
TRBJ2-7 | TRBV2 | CASSRDRGRYEQYF
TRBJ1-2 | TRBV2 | CASSPDRSSYGYTF
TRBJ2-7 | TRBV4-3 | CASSQDTSYEQYF
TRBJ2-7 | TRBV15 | CATSLGTGVLYEQYF
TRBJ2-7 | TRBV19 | CASSAWDSYEQYF
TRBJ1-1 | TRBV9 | CASSPQLRNTEAFF
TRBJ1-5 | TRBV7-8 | CASSPRGFQPQHF
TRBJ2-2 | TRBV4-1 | CASSQVVAGGNTGELFF
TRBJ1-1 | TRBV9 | CASSVGPAGLAFF
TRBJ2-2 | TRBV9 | CASSVGGTGAGELFF
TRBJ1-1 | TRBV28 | CASRLPGGGSTEAFF
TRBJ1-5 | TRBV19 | CASSITGYTQPQHF
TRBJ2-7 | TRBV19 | CASRLADSSYEQYF
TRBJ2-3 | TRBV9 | CASSLGGFSTDTQYF
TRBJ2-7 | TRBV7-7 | CASSLEPAAEQYF
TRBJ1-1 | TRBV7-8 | CASSLVDRQGAAFF
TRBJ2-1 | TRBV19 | CASSKWSGAYNEQFF
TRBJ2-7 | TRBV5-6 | CASSLQGSEQYF
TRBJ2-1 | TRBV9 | CASSVAPGQAIEQFF
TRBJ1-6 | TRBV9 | CASSLLQGYNSPLHF
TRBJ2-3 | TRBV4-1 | CASSPSGASGGGDTQYF
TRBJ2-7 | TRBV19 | CASSPRRLAGGVHEQYF